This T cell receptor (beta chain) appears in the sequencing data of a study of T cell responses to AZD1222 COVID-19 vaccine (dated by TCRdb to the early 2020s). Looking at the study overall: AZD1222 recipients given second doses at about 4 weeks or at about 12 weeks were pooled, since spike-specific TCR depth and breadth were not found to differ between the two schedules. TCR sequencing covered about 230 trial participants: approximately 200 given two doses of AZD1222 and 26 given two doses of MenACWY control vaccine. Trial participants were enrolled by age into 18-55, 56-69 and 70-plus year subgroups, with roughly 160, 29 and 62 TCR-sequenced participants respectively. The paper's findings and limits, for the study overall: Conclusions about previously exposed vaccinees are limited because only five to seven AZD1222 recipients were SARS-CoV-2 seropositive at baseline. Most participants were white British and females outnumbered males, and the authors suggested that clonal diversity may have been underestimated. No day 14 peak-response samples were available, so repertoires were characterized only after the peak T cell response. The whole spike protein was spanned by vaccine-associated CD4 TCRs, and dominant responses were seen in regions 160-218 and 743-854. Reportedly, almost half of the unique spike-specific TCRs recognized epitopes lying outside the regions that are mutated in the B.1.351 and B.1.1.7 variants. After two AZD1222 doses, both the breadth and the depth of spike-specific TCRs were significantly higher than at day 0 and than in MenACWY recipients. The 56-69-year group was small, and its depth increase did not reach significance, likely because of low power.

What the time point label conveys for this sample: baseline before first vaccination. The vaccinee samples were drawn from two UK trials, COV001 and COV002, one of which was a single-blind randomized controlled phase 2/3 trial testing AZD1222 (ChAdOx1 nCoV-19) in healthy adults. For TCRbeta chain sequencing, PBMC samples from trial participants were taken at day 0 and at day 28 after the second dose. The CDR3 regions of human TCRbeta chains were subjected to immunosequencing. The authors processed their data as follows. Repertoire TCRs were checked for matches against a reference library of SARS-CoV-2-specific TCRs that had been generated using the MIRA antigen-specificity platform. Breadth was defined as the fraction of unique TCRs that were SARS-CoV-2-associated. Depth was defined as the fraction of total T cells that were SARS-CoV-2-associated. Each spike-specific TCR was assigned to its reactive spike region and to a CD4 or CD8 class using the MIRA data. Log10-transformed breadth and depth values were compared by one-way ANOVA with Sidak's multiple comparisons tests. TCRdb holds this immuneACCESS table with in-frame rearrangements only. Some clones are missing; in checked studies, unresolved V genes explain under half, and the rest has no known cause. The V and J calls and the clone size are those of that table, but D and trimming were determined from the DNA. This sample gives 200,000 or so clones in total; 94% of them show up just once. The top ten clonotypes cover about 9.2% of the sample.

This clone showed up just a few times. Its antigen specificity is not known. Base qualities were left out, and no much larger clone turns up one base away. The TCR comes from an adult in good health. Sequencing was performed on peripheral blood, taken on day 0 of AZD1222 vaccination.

The CDR3 corresponds to CASSLEAGQGAYNEQFF. The DNA sequence is as follows: TGCGCCAGCAGCTTGGAAGCGGGACAGGGGGCCTACAATGAGCAGTTCTTC. In this chain, TRBV5-1 is recombined with TRBJ2-1; the junction holds 11 bases that match TRBD1. Taken from cysteine to phenylalanine, the CDR3 has 17 residues. Kept here is only the CDR3 DNA, which spans 51 bases and is read in frame from base 1. V has 0 bases trimmed and J has 2 bases trimmed; junction bases matching no gene number 4. From a lookup of the germline V gene, CDR1 and CDR2 are SGHRS and YFSETQ.